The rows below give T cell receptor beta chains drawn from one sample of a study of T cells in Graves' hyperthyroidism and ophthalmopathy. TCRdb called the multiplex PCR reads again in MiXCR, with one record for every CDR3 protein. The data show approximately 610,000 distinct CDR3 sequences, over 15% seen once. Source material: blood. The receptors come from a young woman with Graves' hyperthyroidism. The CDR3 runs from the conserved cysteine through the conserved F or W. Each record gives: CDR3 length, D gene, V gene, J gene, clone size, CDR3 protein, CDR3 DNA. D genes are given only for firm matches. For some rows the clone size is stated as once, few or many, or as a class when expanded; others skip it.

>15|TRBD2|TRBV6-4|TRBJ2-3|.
CASSDDAGGTDTQYF
TGTGCCAGCAGTGATGATGCGGGAGGGACAGATACGCAGTATTTT
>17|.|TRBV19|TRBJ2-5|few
CASSMIAGAFSGETQYF
TGTGCCAGTAGTATGATCGCGGGGGCCTTCAGTGGGGAGACCCAGTACTTC
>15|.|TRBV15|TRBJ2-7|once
CATSRDGAASYEQYF
TGTGCCACCAGCAGAGATGGCGCGGCCTCCTACGAGCAGTACTTC
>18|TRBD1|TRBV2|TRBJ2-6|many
CASRKRGTGGSGANVLTF
TGTGCCAGCAGGAAGAGGGGGACAGGGGGATCCGGGGCCAACGTCCTGACTTTC
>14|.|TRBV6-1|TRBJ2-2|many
CASRAGKNTGELFF
TGTGCCAGCAGGGCAGGGAAGAACACCGGGGAGCTGTTTTTT
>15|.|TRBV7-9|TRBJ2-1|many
CATDRDRRSYNEQFF
TGTGCCACCGATAGGGACCGTCGCTCCTACAATGAGCAGTTCTTC
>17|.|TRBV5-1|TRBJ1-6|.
CAGSLAKTGNLGSPLHF
TGCGCCGGCAGCTTGGCTAAAACAGGGAACTTGGGCTCACCCCTCCACTTT
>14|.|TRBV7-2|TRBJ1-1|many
CASSTRGPALIAFF
TGTGCCAGCAGCACGCGAGGACCCGCATTAATTGCTTTCTTT
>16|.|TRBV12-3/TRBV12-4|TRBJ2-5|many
CASSPLRGGRGETQYF
TGTGCCAGCAGCCCACTCAGAGGGGGACGAGGAGAGACCCAGTACTTC
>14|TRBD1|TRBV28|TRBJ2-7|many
CASSWPDRGYEQYF
TGTGCCAGCAGTTGGCCGGACAGGGGGTACGAGCAGTACTTC
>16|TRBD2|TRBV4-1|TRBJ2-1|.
CASSPGLAGGWNEQFF
TGCGCCAGCAGCCCCGGTTTGGCGGGAGGATGGAATGAGCAGTTCTTC
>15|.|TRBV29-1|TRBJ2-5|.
CSVEFTLRAPETQYF
TGCAGCGTTGAATTTACCCTTAGGGCTCCAGAGACCCAGTACTTC
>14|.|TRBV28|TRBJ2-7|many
CASRSGTPTYEQYF
TGTGCCAGCAGGTCGGGGACACCGACCTACGAGCAGTACTTC
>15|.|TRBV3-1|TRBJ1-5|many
CASSRSGASNQPQHF
TGTGCCAGCAGTCGTTCAGGGGCGAGCAATCAGCCCCAGCATTTT
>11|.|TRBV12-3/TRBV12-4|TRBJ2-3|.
CASSSSTEQYF
.
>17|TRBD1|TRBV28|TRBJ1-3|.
CASSVDPGQGLRHTIYF
TGTGCCAGCAGCGTAGACCCCGGACAGGGGTTACGACACACCATATATTTT
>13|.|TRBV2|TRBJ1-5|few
CASSERGYQPQHF
TGTGCCAGCAGTGAACGGGGGTATCAGCCCCAGCATTTT
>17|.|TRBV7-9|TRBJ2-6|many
CASSLALRTSGANVLTF
TGTGCCAGCAGCTTAGCGCTGAGGACCTCTGGGGCCAACGTCCTGACTTTC
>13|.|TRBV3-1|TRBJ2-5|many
CASSQPGRETQYF
TGTGCCAGCAGCCAGCCCGGGCGGGAGACCCAGTACTTC
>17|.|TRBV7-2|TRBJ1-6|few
CASSVDRLNSYNSPLHF
TGTGCCAGCAGCGTCGACCGCCTCAACTCCTATAATTCACCCCTCCACTTT
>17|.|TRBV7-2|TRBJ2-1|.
CASSQDKELRSYNDQFF
TGTGCCAGCAGCCAAGATAAGGAGCTCCGCTCCTACAATGATCAGTTCTTC
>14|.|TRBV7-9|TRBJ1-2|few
CASSLRPANYGYTF
TGTGCCAGCAGCTTACGGCCAGCCAACTATGGCTACACCTTC
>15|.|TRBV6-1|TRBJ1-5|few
CASSDLGDSNQPQHF
TGTGCCAGCAGTGACCTGGGAGATAGCAATCAGCCCCAGCATTTT
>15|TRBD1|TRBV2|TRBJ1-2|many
CASSAGTGTRYGYTF
TGTGCCAGCAGTGCCGGGACAGGGACCCGCTATGGCTACACCTTC
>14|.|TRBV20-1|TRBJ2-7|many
CSARRRVYSYEQYF
TGCAGTGCCCGGAGAAGGGTCTACTCCTACGAGCAGTACTTC
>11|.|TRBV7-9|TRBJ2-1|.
CASSSARKQFF
TGTGCCAGCAGCTCAGCTCGAAAACAGTTCTTC
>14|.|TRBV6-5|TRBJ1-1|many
CASSYSPQDTEAFF
TGTGCCAGCAGTTACTCCCCGCAGGACACTGAAGCTTTCTTT
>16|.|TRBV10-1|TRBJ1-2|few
CASSESRTVGRYGYTF
TGCGCCAGCAGTGAGTCTCGGACAGTTGGCCGGTATGGCTACACCTTC
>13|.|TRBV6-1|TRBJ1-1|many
CASSEAGNTEAFF
TGTGCCAGCTCGGAGGCTGGGAACACTGAAGCTTTCTTT
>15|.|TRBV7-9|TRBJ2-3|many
CASSLGPGGTDTQYF
TGTGCCAGCAGCTTGGGACCGGGAGGCACAGATACGCAGTATTTT
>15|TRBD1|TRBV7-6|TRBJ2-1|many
CASTKGQGARNEQFF
TGTGCCAGCACCAAAGGACAGGGGGCGAGGAATGAGCAGTTCTTC
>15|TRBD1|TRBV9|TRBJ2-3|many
CASSVTDRERDTQYF
TGTGCCAGCAGCGTAACGGACAGGGAGAGGGATACGCAGTATTTT
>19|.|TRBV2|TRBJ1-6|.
CASSGIGFAWAGRVSPLHF
TGTGCCAGCAGCGGTATCGGGTTCGCTTGGGCGGGACGGGTCTCACCCCTCCACTTT
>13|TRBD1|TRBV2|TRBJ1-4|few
CASRTGGNEKLFF
TGTGCCAGCAGGACAGGGGGTAATGAAAAACTGTTTTTT
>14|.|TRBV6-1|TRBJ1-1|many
CASSEGPFNTEAFF
TGTGCCAGCAGTGAAGGGCCGTTCAACACTGAAGCTTTCTTT
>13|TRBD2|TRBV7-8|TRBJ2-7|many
CASSFRTSSEQYF
TGTGCCAGCAGCTTCCGGACTAGCAGCGAGCAGTACTTC
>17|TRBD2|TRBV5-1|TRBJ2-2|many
CASSPGLAGANTGELFF
TGCGCCAGCAGCCCCGGACTAGCGGGAGCTAACACCGGGGAGCTGTTTTTT
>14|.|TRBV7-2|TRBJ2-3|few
CASSLARTTDTQYF
TGTGCCAGCAGCTTGGCTAGAACCACAGATACGCAGTATTTT
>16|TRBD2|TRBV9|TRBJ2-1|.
CASSVRLAGTYNEQFF
TGTGCCAGCAGCGTAAGACTAGCGGGAACCTACAATGAGCAGTTCTTC
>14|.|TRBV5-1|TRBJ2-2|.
CASSGLLNTGELFF
TGCGCCAGCAGCGGGCTACTTAACACCGGGGAGCTGTTTTTT
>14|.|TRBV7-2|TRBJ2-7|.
CASSTTAGRYEQYF
TGTGCCAGCAGCACAACGGCAGGGCGGTACGAGCAGTACTTC
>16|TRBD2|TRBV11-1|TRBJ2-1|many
CASSKLLAGAYNEQFF
TGTGCCAGCAGCAAACTACTAGCGGGGGCTTACAATGAGCAGTTCTTC
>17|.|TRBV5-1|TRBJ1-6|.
CASSARVSSSYNSPLHF
TGCGCCAGCAGCGCGCGTGTTTCGAGCTCCTATAATTCACCCCTCCACTTT
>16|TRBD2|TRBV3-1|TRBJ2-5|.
CASSQGLAGNQETQYF
TGTGCCAGCAGCCAGGGACTAGCGGGAAACCAAGAGACCCAGTACTTC
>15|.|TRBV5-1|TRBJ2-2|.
CASSLLLQGTGELFF
TGCGCCAGCAGCCTACTCCTCCAGGGGACCGGGGAGCTGTTTTTT
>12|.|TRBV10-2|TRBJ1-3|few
CASSPTADTIYF
TGCGCCAGCAGTCCCACAGCCGACACCATATATTTT
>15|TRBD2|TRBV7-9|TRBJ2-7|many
CASSSGLTSGYEQYF
TGTGCCAGCAGCTCAGGCCTGACTAGCGGCTACGAGCAGTACTTC
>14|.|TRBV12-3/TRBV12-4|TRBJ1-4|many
CASSSPVGREKLFF
TGTGCCAGCAGTTCCCCCGTGGGCAGAGAAAAACTGTTTTTT
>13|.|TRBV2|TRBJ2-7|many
CASCLRFSYEQYF
TGTGCCAGCTGTCTGAGGTTCTCCTACGAGCAGTACTTC
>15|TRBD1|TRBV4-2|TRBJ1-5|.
CASSQDEGQAQPQHF
TGTGCCAGCAGCCAAGATGAAGGACAGGCTCAGCCCCAGCATTTT
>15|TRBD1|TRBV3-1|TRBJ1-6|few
CASSPQGDYNSPLHF
TGTGCCAGCAGCCCCCAGGGGGACTATAATTCACCCCTCCACTTT